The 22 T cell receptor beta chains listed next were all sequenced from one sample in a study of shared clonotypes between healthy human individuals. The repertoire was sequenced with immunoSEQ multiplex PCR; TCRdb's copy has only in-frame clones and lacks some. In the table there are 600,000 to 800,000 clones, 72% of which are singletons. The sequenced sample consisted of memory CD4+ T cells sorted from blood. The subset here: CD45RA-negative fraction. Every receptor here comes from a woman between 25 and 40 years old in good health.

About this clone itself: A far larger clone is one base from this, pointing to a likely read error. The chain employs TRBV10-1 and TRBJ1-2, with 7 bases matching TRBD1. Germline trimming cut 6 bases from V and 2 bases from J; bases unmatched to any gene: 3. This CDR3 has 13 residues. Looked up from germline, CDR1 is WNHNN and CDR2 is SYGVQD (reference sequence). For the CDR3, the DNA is TGCGCCAGCAGCCCGGACAGGAACTATGGCTACACCTTC. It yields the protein CASSPDRNYGYTF.

The CDR3 loop reads CASSCRGTNEKLFF. The DNA of the CDR3 is TGTGCCAGCAGCTGTAGGGGTACTAATGAAAAACTGTTTTTT. The gene calls are TRBV7-4 and TRBJ1-4; TRBD1 might be the D (5 bases). This CDR3 region has 14 residues. V lost 4 bases and J 2 bases, leaving 8 bases between the germline ends. Germline CDR1 and CDR2: SGHVT and SQSDAQ.

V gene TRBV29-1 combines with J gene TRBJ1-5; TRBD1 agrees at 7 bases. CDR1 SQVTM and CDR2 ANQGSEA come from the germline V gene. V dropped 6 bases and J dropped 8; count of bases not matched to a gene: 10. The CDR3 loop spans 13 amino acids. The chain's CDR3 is CSVGQHSREPQHF. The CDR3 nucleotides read TGCAGCGTGGGACAGCACTCTCGTGAGCCCCAGCATTTT.

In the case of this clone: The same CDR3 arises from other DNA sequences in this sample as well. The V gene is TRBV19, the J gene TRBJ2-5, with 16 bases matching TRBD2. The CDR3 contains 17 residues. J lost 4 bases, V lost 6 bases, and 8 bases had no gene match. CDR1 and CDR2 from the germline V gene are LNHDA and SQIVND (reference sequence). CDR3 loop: CASSPGLAGGPRETQYF. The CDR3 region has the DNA TGTGCCAGTAGCCCGGGACTAGCGGGAGGGCCTCGAGAGACCCAGTACTTC.

The DNA for the CDR3 is TGTGCCTGGAGTCAGGACAGGGTGAATTCCGAGCAGTACTTC. It yields the protein CAWSQDRVNSEQYF. The V and J genes are TRBV30 and TRBJ2-7; 8 positions agree with TRBD1. Looked up from germline, CDR1 is GTSNPN and CDR2 is SVGIG (reference sequence). The CDR3 runs to 14 residues. The V segment lost 2 bases and the J segment 6 bases; nucleotides outside the gene matches: 9.

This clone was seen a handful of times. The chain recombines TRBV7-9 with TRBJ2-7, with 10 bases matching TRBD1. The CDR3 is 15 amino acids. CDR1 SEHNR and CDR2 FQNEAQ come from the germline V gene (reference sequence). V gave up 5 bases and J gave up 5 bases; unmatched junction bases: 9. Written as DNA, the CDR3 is TGTGCCAGCAGCATATCCGGGACAGGGGTAGACGAGCAGTACTTC. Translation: CASSISGTGVDEQYF.

CDR3 residues: CASSVQGSGYGYTF. CDR3 in DNA: TGTGCCAGCAGTGTACAGGGATCGGGCTATGGCTACACCTTC. The chain joins TRBV2 to TRBJ1-2; TRBD1 is a possible D gene (6 bases). The CDR3 spans 14 residues. CDR1 and CDR2 from the germline V gene are SNHLY and FYNNEI. Trimming left V 4 bases short and J 4 bases short, with 13 bases between.

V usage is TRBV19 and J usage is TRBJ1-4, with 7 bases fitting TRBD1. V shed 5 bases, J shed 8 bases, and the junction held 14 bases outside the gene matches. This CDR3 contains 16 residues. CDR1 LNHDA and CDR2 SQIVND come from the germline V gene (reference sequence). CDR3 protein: CASSRQGGRIAEKLFF. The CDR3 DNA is TGTGCCAGTAGTCGGCAGGGGGGCAGGATTGCAGAAAAACTGTTTTTT. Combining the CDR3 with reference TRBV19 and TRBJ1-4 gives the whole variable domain DGGITQSPKYLFRKEGQNVTLSCEQNLNHDAMYWYRQDPGQGLRLIYYSQIVNDFQKGDIAEGYSVSREKKESFPLTVTSAQKNPTAFYLCASSRQGGRIAEKLFFGSGTQLSVL.

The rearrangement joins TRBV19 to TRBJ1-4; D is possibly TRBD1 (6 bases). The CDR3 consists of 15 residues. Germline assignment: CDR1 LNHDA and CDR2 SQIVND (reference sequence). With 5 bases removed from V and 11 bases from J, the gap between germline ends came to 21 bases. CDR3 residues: CASSPQQGRMAKLFF. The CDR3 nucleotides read TGTGCCAGTAGTCCCCAACAGGGCCGGATGGCTAAACTGTTTTTT.

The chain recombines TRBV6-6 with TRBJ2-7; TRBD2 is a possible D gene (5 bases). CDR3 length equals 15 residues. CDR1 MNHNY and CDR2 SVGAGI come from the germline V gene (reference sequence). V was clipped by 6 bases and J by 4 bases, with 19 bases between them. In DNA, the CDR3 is TGTGCCAGCAGACTCGAATTAGCGAAAACTTACGAGCAGTACTTC. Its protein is CASRLELAKTYEQYF.

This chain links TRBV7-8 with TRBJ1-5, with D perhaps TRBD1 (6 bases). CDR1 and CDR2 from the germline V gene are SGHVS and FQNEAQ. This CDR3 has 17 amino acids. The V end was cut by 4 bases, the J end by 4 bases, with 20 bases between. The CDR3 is CASSSLPNRDLNQPQHF. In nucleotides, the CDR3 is TGTGCCAGCAGCTCCCTTCCAAACAGGGATTTAAATCAGCCCCAGCATTTT.

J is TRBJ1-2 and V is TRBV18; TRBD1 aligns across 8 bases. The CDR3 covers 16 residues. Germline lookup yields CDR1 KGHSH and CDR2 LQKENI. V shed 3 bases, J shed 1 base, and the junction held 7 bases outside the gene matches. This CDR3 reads CASSPGQVDLNYGYTF. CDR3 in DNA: TGTGCCAGCTCACCGGGACAGGTCGACCTTAACTATGGCTACACCTTC.

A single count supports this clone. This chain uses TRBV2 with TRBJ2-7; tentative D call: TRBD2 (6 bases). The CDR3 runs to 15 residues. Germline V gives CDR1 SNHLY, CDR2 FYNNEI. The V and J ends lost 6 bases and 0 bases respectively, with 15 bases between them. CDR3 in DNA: TGTGCCAGCAGGCTCGAGCGGGCAAGCTCCTACGAGCAGTACTTC. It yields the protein CASRLERASSYEQYF.

The CDR3 DNA is TGTGCCAGCGAACAGGGGCGGAACACTGAAGCTTTCTTT. This codes for CASEQGRNTEAFF. This chain uses TRBV2 with TRBJ1-1; 7 nucleotides align to TRBD1. The V gene end was trimmed by 8 bases and the J gene end by 1 base; junction bases not matched to a gene: 4. The length of the CDR3 is 13 residues. From germline, CDR1 is SNHLY and CDR2 FYNNEI.

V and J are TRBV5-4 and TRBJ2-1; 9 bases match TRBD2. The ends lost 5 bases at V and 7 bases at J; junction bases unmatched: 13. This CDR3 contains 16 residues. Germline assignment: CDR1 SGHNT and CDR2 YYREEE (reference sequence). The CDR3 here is CASRGGGSGSVNEQFF. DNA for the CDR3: TGTGCCAGCAGGGGGGGCGGTAGCGGGAGTGTAAATGAGCAGTTCTTC. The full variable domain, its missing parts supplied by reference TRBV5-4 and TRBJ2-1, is ETGVTQSPTHLIKTRGQQVTLRCSSQSGHNTVSWYQQALGQGPQFIFQYYREEENGRGNFPPRFSGLQFPNYSSELNVNALELDDSALYLCASRGGGSGSVNEQFFGPGTRLTVL.

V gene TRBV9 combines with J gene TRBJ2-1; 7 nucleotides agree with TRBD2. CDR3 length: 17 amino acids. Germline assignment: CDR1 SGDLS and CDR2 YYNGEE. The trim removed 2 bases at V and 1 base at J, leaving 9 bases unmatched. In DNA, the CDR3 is TGTGCCAGCAGCGTTTCAAGAAGGGGAGGGTCCTACAATGAGCAGTTCTTC. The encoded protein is CASSVSRRGGSYNEQFF.

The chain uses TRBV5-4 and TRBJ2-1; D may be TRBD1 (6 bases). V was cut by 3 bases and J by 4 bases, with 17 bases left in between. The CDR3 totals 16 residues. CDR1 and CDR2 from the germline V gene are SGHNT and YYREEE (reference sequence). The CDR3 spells CASSSRRGNLYNEQFF. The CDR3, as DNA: TGTGCCAGCAGCTCCCGAAGGGGGAATCTTTACAATGAGCAGTTCTTC.

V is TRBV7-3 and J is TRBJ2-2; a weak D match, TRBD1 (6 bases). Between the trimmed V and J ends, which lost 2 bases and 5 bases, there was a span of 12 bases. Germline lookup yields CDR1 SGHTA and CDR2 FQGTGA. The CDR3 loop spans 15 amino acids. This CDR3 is CASSLSTGSTGELFF. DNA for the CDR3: TGTGCCAGCAGCTTATCAACAGGGTCAACCGGGGAGCTGTTTTTT.

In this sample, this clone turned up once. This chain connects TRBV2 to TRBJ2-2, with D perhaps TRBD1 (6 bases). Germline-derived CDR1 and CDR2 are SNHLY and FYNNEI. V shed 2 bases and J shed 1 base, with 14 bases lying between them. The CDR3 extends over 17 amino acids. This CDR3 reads CASSEQTGLLNTGELFF. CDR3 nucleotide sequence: TGTGCCAGCAGTGAACAAACAGGGTTGTTGAACACCGGGGAGCTGTTTTTT.

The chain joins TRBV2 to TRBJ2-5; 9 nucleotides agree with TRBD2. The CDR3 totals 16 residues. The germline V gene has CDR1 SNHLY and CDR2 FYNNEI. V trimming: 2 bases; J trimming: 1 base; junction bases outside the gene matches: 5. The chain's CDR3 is CASSENPSGVQETQYF. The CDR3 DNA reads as TGTGCCAGCAGTGAAAACCCTAGCGGGGTCCAAGAGACCCAGTACTTC.

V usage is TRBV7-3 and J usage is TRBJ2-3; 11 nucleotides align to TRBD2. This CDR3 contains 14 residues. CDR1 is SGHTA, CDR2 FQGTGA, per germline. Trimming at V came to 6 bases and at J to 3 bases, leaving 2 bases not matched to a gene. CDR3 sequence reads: CASRGLAVTDTQYF. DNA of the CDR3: TGTGCCAGCAGGGGACTAGCGGTGACAGATACGCAGTATTTT.

This CDR3 reads CASTSAGNTIYF. Written as DNA, the CDR3 is TGTGCCAGCACCTCCGCGGGAAACACCATATATTTT. The chain has TRBV6-5 and TRBJ1-3, with D unclear. This CDR3 region has 12 residues. V lost 7 bases and J lost 4, with 8 bases in between. The germline CDR1 and CDR2 sequences are MNHEY and SVGAGI.